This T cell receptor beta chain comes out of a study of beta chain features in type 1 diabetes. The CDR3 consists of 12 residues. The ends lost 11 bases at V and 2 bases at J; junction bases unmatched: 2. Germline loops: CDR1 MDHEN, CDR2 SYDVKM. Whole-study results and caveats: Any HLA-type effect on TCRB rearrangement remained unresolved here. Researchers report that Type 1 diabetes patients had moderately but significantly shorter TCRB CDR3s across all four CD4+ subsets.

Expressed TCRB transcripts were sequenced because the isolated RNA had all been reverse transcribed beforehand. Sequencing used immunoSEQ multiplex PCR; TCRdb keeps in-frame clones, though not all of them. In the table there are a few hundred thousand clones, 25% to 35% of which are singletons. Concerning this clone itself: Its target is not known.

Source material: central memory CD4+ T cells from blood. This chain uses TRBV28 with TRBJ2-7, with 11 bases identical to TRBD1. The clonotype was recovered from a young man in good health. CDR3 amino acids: CASGQGAYEQYF. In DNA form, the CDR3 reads TGTGCCTCGGGACAGGGGGCCTACGAGCAGTACTTC.